Here is one T cell receptor beta chain with its context. Antigen unknown. PRAID featured immunodeficiency plus autoinflammation. These data are taken from a study of stem cell transplantation in POMP-related autoinflammatory disease. Overall study: Impaired MHC class I-dependent CD8+ differentiation was hypothesized from defective thymoproteasomes.

Study-wide results and caveats: Patients with PRAID showed a restricted number of unique TRB V-J gene pairings. Across all analyzed T-cell subsets, patients with PRAID tended toward reduced diversity and increased clonality.

Produced via immunoSEQ multiplex PCR; TCRdb's table is partial and in-frame only. The data hold some 8,300 clones, with roughly 90% observed a single time. This receptor was taken from a human donor with POMP-related autoinflammation and immune dysregulation (PRAID). Sequencing used CD8+ T cells from PBMCs, obtained before stem cell transplantation.

The CDR3 spells CASTSYNEQFF. CDR3 nucleotide sequence: TGTGCCAGCACTAGTTACAATGAGCAGTTCTTC. The chain links TRBV9 to TRBJ2-1; D not resolved. The CDR3 runs 11 residues. Germline assignment: CDR1 SGDLS and CDR2 YYNGEE. Trimming cost V 6 bases and J 4 bases, with 5 bases left between them.